Sequencing of this TCR beta chain was carried out in a study of blood T cells in healthy people across ages. General observations from the study: Comparison with aged donors showed that long-lived donors had more naive CD4+ cells and higher diversity. Roughly linear age-related decline in beta diversity appeared, significant by age around 36.

Per the germline V gene, CDR1 is SGHDT and CDR2 is YYEEEE. Germline trimming cut 4 bases from V and 3 bases from J; bases unmatched to any gene: 12. The CDR3 is 17 amino acids. It was with a sample-barcoded 5' primer and a J-beta primer mix that a second PCR of roughly 7 to 12 cycles was run. TCRdb re-called the 5' RACE reads with MiXCR, one entry per CDR3 protein. The sample has hundreds of thousands of distinct CDR3 sequences, roughly 31% seen once; the top ten hold 15% to 19%. Whenever a sample was processed, at least 6.5 million PBMCs were isolated. Notes on this clonotype: What it recognizes is unknown.

The TCR was taken from an elderly woman in good health. Sequenced input: blood. This sequence joins TRBV5-6 and TRBJ2-7, with 11 bases fitting TRBD2. The CDR3 sequence: CASSPDPRLAGIYEQYF. The CDR3 DNA reads TGTGCCAGCAGCCCTGACCCCCGACTAGCGGGAATCTACGAGCAGTACTTC.